This TCR beta chain was found in a study of radiotherapy plus CTLA-4 blockade in lung cancer. Study summary: Objective responses were seen in 15% to 20% of patients, disease control in about 33%. General observations from the study: The authors reported that early blood T cell clone dynamics, with interferon-beta, best predicted response. Blood saw expansion of tumor-derived TCR clones after radiotherapy plus ipilimumab.

The germline V gene has CDR1 MGHDK and CDR2 SYGVNS. The V gene end was trimmed by 7 bases and the J gene end by 9 bases; junction bases not matched to a gene: 12. The CDR3 consists of 14 residues. Lung cancer patients with chemo-refractory metastatic non-small-cell disease were given focal radiation plus CTLA-4 blockade with ipilimumab. This clone was detected only a few times. The antigen is not known. Some clones are missing from TCRdb's copy, which holds only in-frame ones; the method was immunoSEQ multiplex PCR. The sample has approximately 32,000 clones, 70% seen once; the top ten hold 3% to 4.5%.

The sequenced sample was peripheral blood, obtained from a patient treated with radiotherapy plus ipilimumab. The rearrangement uses TRBV25-1 and TRBJ2-1; 7 nucleotides line up with TRBD1. This TCR was recovered from a human donor with non-small cell lung cancer who had stable disease on radiotherapy plus ipilimumab. CDR3 sequence: CASTRPGTEGEQFF. CDR3 DNA: TGTGCCAGCACCCGACCCGGGACAGAAGGTGAGCAGTTCTTC.